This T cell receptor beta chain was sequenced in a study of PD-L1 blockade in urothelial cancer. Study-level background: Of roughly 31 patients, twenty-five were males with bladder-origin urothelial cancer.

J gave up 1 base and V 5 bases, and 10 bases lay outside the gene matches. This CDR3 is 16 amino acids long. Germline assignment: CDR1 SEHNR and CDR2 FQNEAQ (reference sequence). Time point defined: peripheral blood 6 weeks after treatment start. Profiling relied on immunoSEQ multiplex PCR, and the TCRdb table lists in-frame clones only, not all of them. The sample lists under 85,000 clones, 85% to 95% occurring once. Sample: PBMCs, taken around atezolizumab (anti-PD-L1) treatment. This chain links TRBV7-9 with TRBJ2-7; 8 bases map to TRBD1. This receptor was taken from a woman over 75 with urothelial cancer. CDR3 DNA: TGTGCCAGCAGCCCCGGACAGGGTTTGAGGTCCTACGAGCAGTACTTC. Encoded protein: CASSPGQGLRSYEQYF.